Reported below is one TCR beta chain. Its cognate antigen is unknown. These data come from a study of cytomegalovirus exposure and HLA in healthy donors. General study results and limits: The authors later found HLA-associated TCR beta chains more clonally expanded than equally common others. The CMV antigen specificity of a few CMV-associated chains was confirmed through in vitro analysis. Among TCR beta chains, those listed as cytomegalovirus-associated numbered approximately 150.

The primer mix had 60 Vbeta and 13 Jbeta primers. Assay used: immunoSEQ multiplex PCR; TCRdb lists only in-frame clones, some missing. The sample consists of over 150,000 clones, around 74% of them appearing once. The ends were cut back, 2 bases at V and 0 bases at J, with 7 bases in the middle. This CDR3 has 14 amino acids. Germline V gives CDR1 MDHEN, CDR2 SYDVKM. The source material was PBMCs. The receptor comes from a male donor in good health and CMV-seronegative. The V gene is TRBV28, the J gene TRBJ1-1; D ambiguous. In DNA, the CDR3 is TGTGCCAGCAGTTTAGTCAGCGTGAACACTGAAGCTTTCTTT. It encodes CASSLVSVNTEAFF.